The table lists the clone carrying this T cell receptor beta chain with a count of one. The antigen remains undetermined. Other nucleotide sequences in the sample specify the same CDR3. Positive CCR7 selection of CD45RO-negative cells yielded the naive CD8 cells, and terminally differentiated effector memory CD45RA+ cells were excluded. Those who donated were healthy HIV-negative adults, with no recent acute infections or vaccinations reported. CDR3 length: 14 residues. With V trimmed by 3 bases and J by 4 bases, 4 bases remained unmatched. Per germline, CDR1 LNHNV and CDR2 YYDKDF (reference sequence). Repertoires were generated with immunoSEQ multiplex PCR, while TCRdb's copy carries only in-frame clones and drops some. This sample has roughly 810,000 clones; 96% occur once, and the top ten carry over 0.2%. This entry comes from a study of shared clonotypes between healthy human individuals. Overall study context: Every donor yielded three CD4 naive, three CD4 memory, two CD8 naive and one CD8 memory plate.

Whole-study results and caveats: As a rule, naive subsets had a larger estimated richness than memory subsets. Rarefaction indicated that sorted-subset sequencing remained incomplete although depth was large.

This TCR derives from a man aged 30 to 39 in good health. The sequenced material came from naive CD8+ T cells sorted from blood. The chain couples TRBV15 to TRBJ2-7, with TRBD2 identical over 9 bases. The CDR3 protein is CATSRGSGSYEQYF. The CDR3 bases are TGTGCCACCAGCAGGGGTAGCGGGAGTTACGAGCAGTACTTC. Full variable domain (missing parts from reference TRBV15 and TRBJ2-7): DAMVIQNPRYQVTQFGKPVTLSCSQTLNHNVMYWYQQKSSQAPKLLFHYYDKDFNNEADTPDNFQSRRPNTSFCFLDIRSPGLGDTAMYLCATSRGSGSYEQYFGPGTRLTVT.